This TCR beta chain was sequenced in a study of neurological immune-mediated disorders. Regarding the study as a whole: Phylogenetically, 18 of 34 multiple sclerosis patients' repertoires fell into one related-CDR3 cluster, a possible signature. The absence of shared CDR3 amino acid sequences among expanded clones across subjects suggests private repertoires in all groups.

This clonotype was counted ten times or more. What it binds is not known. Trimming removed 5 bases from V and 7 bases from J; junction bases left unmatched: 8. The germline V gene has CDR1 MNHNY and CDR2 SVGAGI (reference sequence). The CDR3 spans 15 residues. Source material was 2 million unsorted PBMCs, stored at -80 °C in RNAlater. Synthesis of cDNA used 5'RACE (with 10-nucleotide random UMIs). TCRdb called the 5' RACE reads again in MiXCR, with one record for every CDR3 protein. The sample gives 65,000 to 70,000 distinct CDR3 sequences, approximately 4.2% of which show up once; just over 2.5% is in the top ten.

The specimen was PBMCs. The J gene is TRBJ2-1, the V gene TRBV6-6; TRBD1 matches 10 bases. This clonotype originated in a man between 45 and 60 years old with multiple sclerosis. The CDR3 nucleotides read TGTGCCAGCAGTCTGGGGGGACAGGGGCGGAATGAGCAGTTCTTC. It is translated as CASSLGGQGRNEQFF.